The 26 T cell receptor beta chains below were found in one sample sequenced in a study of blood T cells in healthy people across ages. Together with a sample-barcoded 5' primer, a J-beta primer mix was included in a second PCR lasting about 7 to 11 cycles. Each CDR3 protein gets one entry after TCRdb re-called the 5' RACE reads with MiXCR. The sample shows 1.5 million to 1.8 million distinct CDR3 sequences, approximately 43% of them seen only once. Specimen: blood. The receptors come from a woman aged 18-35 years in good health.

The rearrangement joins TRBV2 to TRBJ2-5, with D tentatively TRBD2 (6 bases). Germline lookup yields CDR1 SNHLY and CDR2 FYNNEI. The CDR3 loop spans 15 amino acids. Trimming shortened V by 3 bases and J by 4 bases, and 15 bases separated the two germline ends. The CDR3 protein is CASSDRGSGAETQYF. CDR3 sequence (DNA): TGTGCCAGCAGTGACCGTGGGTCGGGAGCAGAGACCCAGTACTTC.

This clonotype was seen at least ten times. The rearrangement links TRBV27 to TRBJ2-7; TRBD1 matches 8 bases. There are 13 residues in the CDR3. Germline-derived CDR1 and CDR2 are MNHEY and SMNVEV (reference sequence). The V segment lost 8 bases and the J segment 3 bases; nucleotides outside the gene matches: 6. In DNA, the CDR3 is TGTGCCAGCGGAAACAGGGGGAGCTACGAGCAGTACTTC. Its protein product is CASGNRGSYEQYF.

Here the CDR3 reads CAGIVGGGSYGYTF. The CDR3 DNA is TGTGCCGGCATTGTAGGAGGGGGATCCTATGGCTACACCTTC. The rearrangement uses TRBV6-6 and TRBJ1-2; possible D gene TRBD1, 6 bases. Germline CDR1 is MNHNY and CDR2 is SVGAGI (reference sequence). This CDR3 comprises 14 residues. Trimming removed 11 bases at V and 4 bases at J, with 20 bases between.

This sequence joins TRBV4-3 and TRBJ1-6, with D hard to call. Trimming removed 0 bases at V and 4 bases at J, with 13 bases between. Germline CDR1 and CDR2: LGHNA and YSLEER. The CDR3 is 17 residues long. CDR3 nucleotide sequence: TGCGCCAGCAGCCAAGACCCTACCATTAATTATAATTCACCCCTCCACTTT. Protein sequence: CASSQDPTINYNSPLHF.

This clonotype turned up a few times. V and J are TRBV29-1 and TRBJ2-6; D ambiguous. Trimming took off 3 bases at V and 3 bases at J, with 12 bases between the two ends. The germline V gene has CDR1 SQVTM and CDR2 ANQGSEA. The CDR3 covers 15 residues. For the CDR3, the DNA is TGCAGCGTTGAGAAGGATCCGGGTGGGGCCAACGTCCTGACTTTC. This codes for CSVEKDPGGANVLTF.

The genes are TRBV20-1 and TRBJ2-7; D gene uncertain. Trimming took 5 bases from V and 3 from J, leaving 8 bases between them. Per the germline V gene, CDR1 is DFQATT and CDR2 is SNEGSKA (reference sequence). The CDR3 totals 11 residues. CDR3 region: CSADHRYEQYF. The CDR3, as DNA: TGCAGTGCTGATCACCGCTACGAGCAGTACTTC.

This clonotype showed up just a few times. The V gene is TRBV7-9, the J gene TRBJ2-1; 9 bases fit TRBD2. The trim removed 3 bases at V and 4 bases at J, leaving 10 bases unmatched. The length of the CDR3 is 17 residues. Looked up from germline, CDR1 is SEHNR and CDR2 is FQNEAQ (reference sequence). The CDR3 DNA reads TGTGCCAGCAGCTTTTTCCCGTCTAGCGGGGCTTACAATGAGCAGTTCTTC. This codes for CASSFFPSSGAYNEQFF. Drawing the rest from reference TRBV7-9 and TRBJ2-1, the complete variable domain is DTGVSQNPRHKITKRGQNVTFRCDPISEHNRLYWYRQTLGQGPEFLTYFQNEAQLEKSRLLSDRFSAERPKGSFSTLEIQRTEQGDSAMYLCASSFFPSSGAYNEQFFGPGTRLTVL.

This clonotype was counted a few times. This sequence joins TRBV7-9 and TRBJ2-7; D remains ambiguous. The CDR3 runs 15 residues. CDR1 is SEHNR and CDR2 is FQNEAQ in the germline V gene (reference sequence). Trimming removed 1 base from V and 3 bases from J, with 13 bases in between. The CDR3 nucleotides read TGTGCCAGCAGCTTAGAGGCATCTACATTCTACGAGCAGTACTTC. The encoded protein is CASSLEASTFYEQYF.

In its sample, this clonotype was seen a few times. This chain connects TRBV6-5 to TRBJ2-5; no reliable D call. Trimming removed 2 bases from V and 7 bases from J, with 8 bases in between. The CDR3 runs to 12 residues. CDR1 and CDR2 from the germline V gene are MNHEY and SVGAGI. CDR3 bases: TGTGCCAGCAGTTACCCCCGAGGGACCCAGTACTTC. This codes for CASSYPRGTQYF.

The chain couples TRBV13 to TRBJ2-1; 9 bases agree with TRBD1. The length of the CDR3 is 14 residues. Trimming took 4 bases from V and 10 from J; bases not matched to a gene: 8. Per germline, CDR1 PRHDT and CDR2 FYEKMQ (reference sequence). The CDR3 DNA reads as TGTGCCAGCAGCTCCCGGGACAGGGTCTACGAGCAGTTCTTC. Its protein product is CASSSRDRVYEQFF. The entire variable domain, with the rest obtained from reference TRBV13 and TRBJ2-1, is as follows: AAGVIQSPRHLIKEKRETATLKCYPIPRHDTVYWYQQGPGQDPQFLISFYEKMQSDKGSIPDRFSAQQFSDYHSELNMSSLELGDSALYFCASSSRDRVYEQFFGPGTRLTVL.

This clonotype has at least ten counts. The rearrangement joins TRBV4-1 to TRBJ2-7; D not resolved. Gene TRBJ2-5 matches the end of the DNA better, so the J call may be wrong. Germline values: CDR1 MGHRA, CDR2 YSYEKL. The length of the CDR3 is 13 residues. The CDR3 spells CASSQLPLGTQYF. CDR3 sequence (DNA): TGCGCCAGCAGCCAGCTCCCCCTTGGGACCCAGTACTTC.

V usage is TRBV6-5 and J usage is TRBJ1-5; no definite D call. CDR3 length equals 14 residues. Germline-derived CDR1 and CDR2 are MNHEY and SVGAGI. V lost 5 bases, J lost 7 bases, and 15 bases lay in between. CDR3 sequence: CASSRDVHRQPQHF. The DNA of the CDR3 is TGTGCCAGCAGTCGCGACGTTCACCGGCAGCCCCAGCATTTT.

This chain links TRBV12-3 or TRBV12-4 with TRBJ2-1; no definite D call. Trimming pared 6 bases from V and 0 bases from J, leaving 15 bases between. The CDR3 has 16 amino acids. CDR3 in DNA: TGTGCCAGCAGGCCCACCCGGATGTCCTCCTACAATGAGCAGTTCTTC. Protein sequence: CASRPTRMSSYNEQFF.

The chain employs TRBV20-1 and TRBJ1-6; 8 bases line up with TRBD1. The CDR3 loop spans 15 amino acids. V shed 6 bases and J 4 bases; nucleotides not matched to a gene: 8. The germline V gene encodes CDR1 DFQATT and CDR2 SNEGSKA (reference sequence). The CDR3 coding sequence is TGCAGTGCGAAGAGACAGGGGTATTATAATTCACCCCTCCACTTT. Its protein is CSAKRQGYYNSPLHF.

There are a few counts of this clonotype. The V and J genes are TRBV29-1 and TRBJ2-5; TRBD2 might be the D (7 bases). CDR1 and CDR2 (germline): SQVTM, ANQGSEA. This CDR3 has 13 residues. The CDR3 here is CTTWGGDQETQYF. The CDR3 DNA is TGCACCACATGGGGGGGCGACCAAGAGACCCAGTACTTC.

The rearrangement joins TRBV6-5 to TRBJ2-7; D perhaps matches TRBD2 (5 bases). This CDR3 has 14 amino acids. V gave up 6 bases and J gave up 2 bases, with 14 bases separating them. The germline V gene has CDR1 MNHEY and CDR2 SVGAGI. The CDR3 spells CASSIYPGTYEQYF. The DNA for the CDR3 is TGTGCCAGCAGCATATATCCGGGGACCTACGAGCAGTACTTC.

The chain recombines TRBV4-3 with TRBJ2-1; TRBD2 aligns across 11 bases. This CDR3 contains 17 residues. CDR1 is LGHNA and CDR2 is YSLEER in the germline V gene. V lost 0 bases to trimming and J lost 9 bases; unmatched junction nucleotides: 10. The CDR3 region is CASSQESSLAGVGEQFF. CDR3 DNA: TGCGCCAGCAGCCAAGAATCTTCACTAGCGGGAGTCGGTGAGCAGTTCTTC.

The chain employs TRBV9 and TRBJ1-1; 7 positions agree with TRBD1. CDR3 length: 13 amino acids. Germline CDR1 reads SGDLS; CDR2 reads YYNGEE. J lost 8 bases, V lost 3 bases, and 7 bases had no gene match. CDR3 region: CASSEKTGAEAFF. The CDR3, as DNA: TGTGCCAGCAGCGAGAAAACAGGGGCCGAAGCTTTCTTT.

This clonotype came up a few times. CDR3 bases: TGTGCCAGCAGCCCGTTAAAAGGGGACAGGATCACAGATACGCAGTATTTT. This gives the protein CASSPLKGDRITDTQYF. The V and J genes are TRBV7-2 and TRBJ2-3; 8 bases are a match to TRBD1. CDR3 length equals 17 residues. Trimming took 5 bases from V and 2 from J; bases not matched to a gene: 12. Germline values: CDR1 SGHTA, CDR2 FQGNSA. The full variable domain, in which reference TRBV7-2 and TRBJ2-3 provide the parts outside the CDR3, is GAGVSQSPSNKVTEKGKDVELRCDPISGHTALYWYRQSLGQGLEFLIYFQGNSAPDKSGLPSDRFSAERTGGSVSTLTIQRTQQEDSAVYLCASSPLKGDRITDTQYFGPGTRLTVL.

The V gene is TRBV29-1, the J gene TRBJ2-5, with 7 positions matching TRBD1. Germline CDR1 reads SQVTM; CDR2 reads ANQGSEA. The CDR3 runs to 16 residues. The CDR3 reads CNVSPDPRTGQETQYF. CDR3 nucleotide sequence: TGCAACGTATCCCCAGACCCTCGGACAGGCCAAGAGACCCAGTACTTC.

This chain joins TRBV12-3 or TRBV12-4 and TRBJ2-6, with TRBD2 identical over 7 bases. The CDR3 extends over 13 amino acids. Trimming at V came to 1 base and at J to 9 bases, leaving 0 bases not matched to a gene. This CDR3 is CASSLGEGNVLTF. As DNA, the CDR3 is TGTGCCAGCAGTTTAGGGGAGGGCAACGTCCTGACTTTC.

This clonotype has just one count. The V and J genes are TRBV20-1 and TRBJ2-1; 10 nucleotides line up with TRBD2. The CDR3 is made up of 14 amino acids. Germline CDR1 is DFQATT and CDR2 is SNEGSKA (reference sequence). Losses at the gene ends were 0 bases for V and 10 bases for J; bases not matched to a gene: 6. The CDR3 nucleotides read TGCAGTGCTAGAGACTGGACTAGCGGTTACGAGCAGTTCTTC. Protein product: CSARDWTSGYEQFF.

V usage is TRBV27 and J usage is TRBJ2-1; either TRBD1 or TRBD2 may fit D (5 bases each). This CDR3 comprises 18 residues. Germline CDR1 MNHEY, CDR2 SMNVEV (reference sequence). V was cut by 5 bases and J by 4 bases, with 24 bases left in between. The DNA of the CDR3 is TGTGCCAGCAGTGAACCGGGACCGACGGGGATTGGGTACAATGAGCAGTTCTTC. Translating gives CASSEPGPTGIGYNEQFF.

This chain links TRBV13 with TRBJ1-2; no clear D. Per the germline V gene, CDR1 is PRHDT and CDR2 is FYEKMQ (reference sequence). The CDR3 has 12 residues. Trimming removed 5 bases at V and 7 bases at J, with 11 bases between. As DNA, the CDR3 is TGTGCCAGCAGCCCCAATGTGGGTGGCTACACCTTC. It encodes CASSPNVGGYTF.

The chain recombines TRBV18 with TRBJ2-5; 9 bases fit TRBD1. This CDR3 has 17 amino acids. CDR1 KGHSH and CDR2 LQKENI come from the germline V gene. The ends lost 0 bases at V and 11 bases at J; junction bases unmatched: 16. The CDR3 region has the DNA TGTGCCAGCTCACCACCGCGGGCGGGACAGGGCCCATTCGGGCAGTACTTC. This gives the protein CASSPPRAGQGPFGQYF. The full variable domain, its missing parts supplied by reference TRBV18 and TRBJ2-5, is NAGVMQNPRHLVRRRGQEARLRCSPMKGHSHVYWYRQLPEEGLKFMVYLQKENIIDESGMPKERFSAEFPKEGPSILRIQQVVRGDSAAYFCASSPPRAGQGPFGQYFGPGTRLLVL.

This chain connects TRBV12-3 or TRBV12-4 to TRBJ1-2; 9 nucleotides match TRBD1. V gave up 10 bases and J gave up 7 bases; unmatched junction bases: 13. The CDR3 runs 14 residues. CDR3 loop: CAIRTGENGGGYTF. In DNA, the CDR3 is TGTGCCATCAGGACAGGGGAAAATGGTGGTGGCTACACCTTC.